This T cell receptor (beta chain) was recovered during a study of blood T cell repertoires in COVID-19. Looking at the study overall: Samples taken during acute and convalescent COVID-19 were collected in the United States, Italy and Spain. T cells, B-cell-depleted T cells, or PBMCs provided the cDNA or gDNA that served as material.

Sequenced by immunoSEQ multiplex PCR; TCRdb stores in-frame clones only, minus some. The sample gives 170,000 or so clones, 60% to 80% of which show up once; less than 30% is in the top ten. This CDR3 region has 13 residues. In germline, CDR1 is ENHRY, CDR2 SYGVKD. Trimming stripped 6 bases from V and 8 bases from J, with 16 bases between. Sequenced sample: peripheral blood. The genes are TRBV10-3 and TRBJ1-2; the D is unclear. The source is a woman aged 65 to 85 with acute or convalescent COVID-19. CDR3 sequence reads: CAIREGDSGGYTF. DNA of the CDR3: TGTGCCATCAGGGAGGGTGATTCGGGGGGCTACACCTTC.